The rows below give T cell receptor beta chains drawn from one sample of a study of CD8 T cells in ankylosing spondylitis. MiXCR, applied by TCRdb to the 5' RACE reads, yields one record per CDR3 protein. This table holds approximately 440,000 distinct CDR3 sequences, more than 15% found once. The source material was blood, either unsorted or a sorted T cell fraction (not recorded which). These receptors all come from a male donor with ankylosing spondylitis. CDR3s include the opening cysteine and the closing phenylalanine or tryptophan. The D gene is left open where the match is weak. A row's size may be missing; if present it is once, few, many or a size class.

J	size	V	D	DNA	CDR3
TRBJ1-5	.	TRBV4-2	.	TGTGCCAGCAGCCAGGGACGGGGGGGGAGGAATCAGCCCCAGCATTTT	CASSQGRGGRNQPQHF
TRBJ1-5	.	TRBV20-1	.	TGCAGTGCTATGGGCAGGGGTGCTCAGCCCCAGCATTTT	CSAMGRGAQPQHF
TRBJ2-3	.	TRBV5-7	TRBD2	TGTGCCAGCAGCACCGAGCGGACTAGCGGGAGTTCAGATACGCAGTATTTT	CASSTERTSGSSDTQYF
TRBJ2-7	few	TRBV27	TRBD1	TGTGCCAGCAGCCGAGGGGACAGAACCTACGAGCAGTACTTC	CASSRGDRTYEQYF
TRBJ1-2	few	TRBV5-5	.	TGTGCCAGCAGCTTGGACGGCCTTAACTATGGCTACACCTTC	CASSLDGLNYGYTF
TRBJ1-1	.	TRBV29-1	.	TGCAGCGTTTTGTACGAGAACACTGAAGCTTTCTTT	CSVLYENTEAFF
TRBJ1-5	few	TRBV12-3/TRBV12-4	.	TGTGCCAGCAGTTTAACCGGGACTCTCAGCAATCAGCCCCAGCATTTT	CASSLTGTLSNQPQHF
TRBJ2-1	once	TRBV30	TRBD1	TGTGCCTGGAGTGCAGGACAGGGAGTCTATGAGCAGTTCTTC	CAWSAGQGVYEQFF
TRBJ2-6	.	TRBV7-9	TRBD1	TGTGCCAGCAGCCGGACAGGGGCAAACGTCCTGACTTTC	CASSRTGANVLTF
TRBJ2-1	few	TRBV9	.	TGTGCCAGCAGCGTAGGGCTTTGGGATGAGCAGTTCTTC	CASSVGLWDEQFF
TRBJ1-1	few	TRBV15	.	TGTGCCACCAGCAGAGACCGACTGGGAGAAGCTTTCTTT	CATSRDRLGEAFF
TRBJ2-1	few	TRBV7-2	TRBD2	TGTGCCAGCAGCTTAGGACGACTAGCTCAACCTAAGCAGTTCTTC	CASSLGRLAQPKQFF
TRBJ2-7	few	TRBV11-2	.	TGTGCCAGCAGCCCCCGAGCGGTCGAGCAGTACTTC	CASSPRAVEQYF
TRBJ2-3	many	TRBV7-2	.	TGTGCCAGCAGCGAAGGGTATAGCACAGATACGCAGTATTTT	CASSEGYSTDTQYF
TRBJ2-1	.	TRBV7-3	TRBD2	TGTGCCAGCAGCTTAAATGGGGGCCTAGCGGGTTACAATGAGCAGTTCTTC	CASSLNGGLAGYNEQFF
TRBJ2-3	many	TRBV5-1	TRBD2	TGCGCCAGCGCTGTGGGCTTTACGGGAGGAGGCACAGATACGCAGTATTTT	CASAVGFTGGGTDTQYF
TRBJ2-3	.	TRBV24-1	TRBD2	TGTGCCACCAGTGATCCCCGCGGGAGGGAACTATCAGATACGCAGTATTTT	CATSDPRGRELSDTQYF
TRBJ1-2	.	TRBV12-3/TRBV12-4	TRBD1	TGTGCCAGCAGCTTAATTCCTGGGACAGTCTTTTCTAACTATGGCTACACCTTC	CASSLIPGTVFSNYGYTF
TRBJ2-1	.	TRBV7-3	TRBD2	TGTGCCAGCAGCCTAACCGGGACTAGTTCCCCCGGCTCCTACAATGAGCAGTTCTTC	CASSLTGTSSPGSYNEQFF
TRBJ2-1	.	TRBV4-1	TRBD2	TGCGCCAGCAGCCAAGAAGGGCTAGCGGGGGGGCCTGGGCAGTTCTTC	CASSQEGLAGGPGQFF
TRBJ2-1	few	TRBV5-1	TRBD2	TGCGCCAGCAGCACCTTCCGGGGGGGCTCCTACAATGAGCAGTTCTTC	CASSTFRGGSYNEQFF
TRBJ1-1	few	TRBV6-1	.	TGTGCCAGCAGCACAGGGCCTCTCACTGAAGCTTTCTTT	CASSTGPLTEAFF
TRBJ2-2	.	TRBV23-1	.	TGCGCCAGCAGTCAAGAGGCTCCCATTACGTTGTCCGGGGAGCTGTTTTTT	CASSQEAPITLSGELFF
TRBJ2-1	.	TRBV5-4	TRBD1	TGTGCCAGCACAACACAGGGGGCCTACAATGAGCAGTTCTTC	CASTTQGAYNEQFF
TRBJ2-7	.	TRBV7-8	TRBD2	TGTGCCAGCACCCCGTGGGGGGAGGGCGGGTACGAGCAGTACTTC	CASTPWGEGGYEQYF
TRBJ1-5	few	TRBV12-3/TRBV12-4	.	TGTGCCAGCAGCCGAGGACACCCGAATCAGCCCCAGCATTTT	CASSRGHPNQPQHF
TRBJ1-2	.	TRBV6-1	.	TGTGCCAGCAGTCCTCCCACGGGAACAGGGAATGGCTACACCTTC	CASSPPTGTGNGYTF
TRBJ1-6	few	TRBV6-5	.	TGTGCCAGCAGTTGGGACCCAAATTCACCCCTCCACTTT	CASSWDPNSPLHF
TRBJ1-4	.	TRBV6-1	TRBD1	TGTGCCAGCAGTCCGAGACAGGGGCCGGCAACTAATGAAAAACTGTTTTTT	CASSPRQGPATNEKLFF
TRBJ2-5	few	TRBV5-1	TRBD1	TGCGCCAGCAGCTTGGCCTACAGGGGGCAGGAGACCCAGTACTTC	CASSLAYRGQETQYF
TRBJ2-3	.	TRBV10-3	.	TGTGCCATCAGAGAATCACTAGCCACAGATACGCAGTATTTT	CAIRESLATDTQYF
TRBJ2-3	.	TRBV6-5	.	TGTGCCACCTGGACAAGCACAGATACGCAGTATTTT	CATWTSTDTQYF
TRBJ2-7	few	TRBV7-2	TRBD1	TGTGCCAGCAGAACGGACAGGGGGCTCGAGCAGTACTTC	CASRTDRGLEQYF
TRBJ1-1	.	TRBV25-1	TRBD1	TGTGCCAGCAGAGGACAGGGGGGCAACACTGAAGCTTTCTTT	CASRGQGGNTEAFF
TRBJ2-3	.	TRBV21-1	.	TGTGCCAGCACGCTTTGGTCGCTGTCGGATACGCAGTATTTT	CASTLWSLSDTQYF
TRBJ2-1	.	TRBV10-1	TRBD2	TGCGCCAGCAGTGAGTCGCGGACTAGCGGGTATTACAATGAGCAGTTCTTC	CASSESRTSGYYNEQFF
TRBJ1-1	.	TRBV7-6	TRBD1	TGTGCCAGCAGCTTAAGGGACAGGGGGTACACTGAAGCTTTCTTT	CASSLRDRGYTEAFF
TRBJ1-1	many	TRBV29-1	.	TGCAGCGTTGCCCGGCAGGGTATAACTAACACTGAAGCTTTCTTT	CSVARQGITNTEAFF
TRBJ1-4	.	TRBV6-4	TRBD1	TGTGCCAGCAGTGAGGGACAGCAGCGGACGTTTAGAAAACTGTTTTTT	CASSEGQQRTFRKLFF
TRBJ2-7	.	TRBV15	.	TGTGCCACCAGCAAACCCGACACTTCCTACGAGCAGTACTTC	CATSKPDTSYEQYF
TRBJ2-1	few	TRBV20-1	.	TGCAGTGCTAGAATACCCACAGTTTACAATGAGCAGTTCTTC	CSARIPTVYNEQFF
TRBJ1-5	.	TRBV19	TRBD1	TGTGCCAGTAGGCCACAGGGGATGGGGAATCAGCCCCAGCATTTT	CASRPQGMGNQPQHF
TRBJ2-1	few	TRBV7-9	TRBD2	TGTGCCAGCAGCTTAGCGACTAGCGGGGAATATGAGCAGTTCTTC	CASSLATSGEYEQFF
TRBJ2-6	.	TRBV6-2/TRBV6-3	.	TGTGCCAGCAGTTACGAGGGGGCTGGGGCCAACGTCCTGACTTTC	CASSYEGAGANVLTF
TRBJ2-5	.	TRBV28	.	TGTGCCAGCAGTTTAACAAGGAGGGTCAGGGAAGAGACCCAGTACTTC	CASSLTRRVREETQYF
TRBJ2-1	many	TRBV20-1	.	TGCAGTGCCGCCGACCAAGGGAATGAGCAGTTCTTC	CSAADQGNEQFF
TRBJ1-1	.	TRBV5-1	TRBD1	TGCGCCAGCAGCCCCGGACAGGGGAGTACGGCCACTGAAGCTTTCTTT	CASSPGQGSTATEAFF
TRBJ2-2	.	TRBV7-2	TRBD2	TGTGCCAGCAGCTTAGCAAGGGGACTAGCGGGAGGTGGCGGGGAGCTGTTTTTT	CASSLARGLAGGGGELFF
TRBJ1-1	.	TRBV11-2	.	TGTGCCAGCAGCCACGATGTTGAAGCTTTCTTT	CASSHDVEAFF
TRBJ2-3	many	TRBV12-3/TRBV12-4	TRBD2	TGTGCCAGCAGTCCGATAGCGGGAGCACGAGATACGCAGTATTTT	CASSPIAGARDTQYF
TRBJ2-7	.	TRBV7-9	TRBD2	TGTGCCAGCAGCTTAGCGCGCGGGGGAAGCTCCTACGAGCAGTACTTC	CASSLARGGSSYEQYF